The subject of this entry is one TCR beta chain. This entry is derived from a study of blood T cell repertoires in COVID-19. Study as a whole: Specimens from acute and convalescent COVID-19 originated in the United States, Italy and Spain. Nucleic acid was either cDNA or gDNA, and it came from T cells, B-cell-depleted T cells, or PBMCs.

In the study's own analysis: Estimates of nucleated cell counts were drawn from the amplification of reference gene primers. Generated by immunoSEQ multiplex PCR, the TCRdb table keeps only in-frame clones and is missing some. The V and J calls and clone size are taken from that table; D and trimming were inferred from the DNA. The sample yields 300,000 to 450,000 clones, 81% seen once. The sequencing sample was made of peripheral blood. The sequence was collected from a human donor with acute or convalescent COVID-19. The donor label of this sample is uncertain.

CDR3 in DNA: TGTGCCAGCAAGACTAGCGGGTACCAAGAGACCCAGTACTTC. This translates into CASKTSGYQETQYF. The rearrangement uses TRBV6-6 and TRBJ2-5; TRBD2 matches at 10 bases. Trimming took 7 bases from V and 0 from J; bases not matched to a gene: 2. CDR1 MNHNY and CDR2 SVGAGI come from the germline V gene (reference sequence). There are 14 residues in the CDR3.